One sample yielded the 31 T cell receptor beta chains listed below, sequenced in a study of cytomegalovirus exposure and HLA in healthy donors. The table came from immunoSEQ multiplex PCR; TCRdb's copy has only in-frame clones and leaves some out. The table shows roughly 100,000 clones, with around 86% occurring only once. The sample was PBMCs. These receptor sequences come from a woman aged 18-29 years in good health and CMV-seropositive.

CDR3 in amino acids: CASSVSTSGTNTGELFF. DNA of the CDR3: TGTGCCAGCAGCGTATCGACTAGCGGTACGAACACCGGGGAGCTGTTTTTT. The chain has TRBV9 and TRBJ2-2; TRBD2 agrees at 9 bases. This CDR3 contains 17 residues. CDR1 is SGDLS and CDR2 is YYNGEE in the germline V gene. Germline trimming cut 1 base from V and 0 bases from J; bases unmatched to any gene: 4.

The rearrangement joins TRBV7-3 to TRBJ2-1; D is unresolved. Germline values: CDR1 SGHTA, CDR2 FQGTGA. Between the trimmed V and J ends, which lost 3 bases and 3 bases, there was a span of 12 bases. This CDR3 spans 15 amino acids. The CDR3 region has the DNA TGTGCCAGCAGCTTTGGAAACAGATTCTACAATGAGCAGTTCTTC. It translates to CASSFGNRFYNEQFF.

This clone was recorded once. The chain employs TRBV6-5 and TRBJ2-1, with D possibly being TRBD1 (5 bases). The V and J ends lost 2 bases and 4 bases respectively, with 9 bases between them. The CDR3 has 14 amino acids. CDR1 is MNHEY and CDR2 is SVGAGI in the germline V gene. As DNA, the CDR3 is TGTGCCAGCAGTTACGCCAAGGGGTACAATGAGCAGTTCTTC. It specifies CASSYAKGYNEQFF.

This rearrangement joins TRBV9 to TRBJ2-3; weak D call: TRBD2 (6 bases). Germline lookup yields CDR1 SGDLS and CDR2 YYNGEE. The length of the CDR3 is 15 residues. V was shortened by 1 base and J by 2 bases, with 11 bases between the two germline ends. The CDR3 loop is CASSVSSVDTDTQYF. In nucleotides, the CDR3 is TGTGCCAGCAGCGTATCTAGCGTCGACACAGATACGCAGTATTTT.

The chain recombines TRBV5-1 with TRBJ1-2; D is possibly TRBD1 (6 bases). The germline V gene encodes CDR1 SGHRS and CDR2 YFSETQ. The CDR3 is 13 residues long. Trimming cost V 1 base and J 6 bases, with 10 bases left between them. This chain's CDR3 is CASSLSRTDGYTF. CDR3 nucleotide sequence: TGCGCCAGCAGCTTGTCCCGGACAGATGGCTACACCTTC.

The chain employs TRBV7-8 and TRBJ1-2; possibly TRBD1 for D (6 bases). Trimming shortened V by 1 base and J by 3 bases, and 12 bases separated the two germline ends. Germline CDR1 is SGHVS and CDR2 is FQNEAQ. The CDR3 is 15 amino acids. The CDR3 spells CASSLGGGGDYGYTF. The CDR3 nucleotides read TGTGCCAGCAGCTTAGGAGGGGGGGGCGACTATGGCTACACCTTC.

The CDR3: CASSAGIGSYEQYF. CDR3 bases: TGTGCCAGCAGTGCAGGGATCGGCTCCTACGAGCAGTACTTC. The J gene is TRBJ2-7, the V gene TRBV28, with D possibly matching TRBD1 (5 bases). The CDR3 loop spans 14 amino acids. From germline, CDR1 is MDHEN and CDR2 SYDVKM. The germline V and J ends were trimmed by 5 bases and 0 bases, with 11 bases remaining between them. Full variable domain (remainder filled in from reference TRBV28 and TRBJ2-7): DVKVTQSSRYLVKRTGEKVFLECVQDMDHENMFWYRQDPGLGLRLIYFSYDVKMKEKGDIPEGYSVSREKKERFSLILESASTNQTSMYLCASSAGIGSYEQYFGPGTRLTVT.

The chain uses TRBV11-3 and TRBJ2-3; the match to TRBD2 covers 10 bases. CDR3 length: 15 amino acids. Trimming at V came to 3 bases and at J to 9 bases, leaving 9 bases not matched to a gene. Germline V CDR1 and CDR2: SGHNT, YENEEA. CDR3 sequence reads: CASSFGTSGAWTQYF. CDR3 sequence (DNA): TGTGCCAGCAGCTTTGGTACTAGCGGGGCCTGGACGCAGTATTTT. The variable domain in full, with the rest retrieved from reference TRBV11-3 and TRBJ2-3, is EAGVVQSPRYKIIEKKQPVAFWCNPISGHNTLYWYLQNLGQGPELLIRYENEEAVDDSQLPKDRFSAERLKGVDSTLKIQPAELGDSAVYLCASSFGTSGAWTQYFGPGTRLTVL.

V is TRBV6-5 and J is TRBJ2-3; 7 nucleotides line up with TRBD1. Trimming cost V 2 bases and J 2 bases; bases outside gene matches: 4. The CDR3 loop spans 15 amino acids. Germline V gene data show CDR1 as MNHEY and CDR2 as SVGAGI. The CDR3 DNA follows: TGTGCCAGCAGTTACAGGGGGCGCGCCACAGATACGCAGTATTTT. It codes for CASSYRGRATDTQYF.

The chain couples TRBV27 to TRBJ1-1; no definite D call. Germline CDR1 is MNHEY and CDR2 is SMNVEV (reference sequence). The CDR3 totals 13 residues. With 8 bases removed from V and 3 bases from J, the gap between germline ends came to 13 bases. The CDR3 DNA sequence: TGTGCCAGCGGGGAAACCGGGGACACTGAAGCTTTCTTT. Its translation: CASGETGDTEAFF.

This chain joins TRBV5-5 and TRBJ2-2; D is possibly TRBD1 (6 bases). V lost 1 base, J lost 1 base, and 14 bases lay in between. Germline CDR1 SGHKS, CDR2 YYEKEE (reference sequence). CDR3 length equals 17 residues. CDR3 sequence reads: CASSLRLGTQNTGELFF. In nucleotides, the CDR3 is TGTGCCAGCAGCTTGAGGTTAGGGACACAGAACACCGGGGAGCTGTTTTTT.

This chain joins TRBV7-9 and TRBJ2-5; TRBD2 is a possible D gene (5 bases). The germline V gene has CDR1 SEHNR and CDR2 FQNEAQ (reference sequence). Trimming stripped 5 bases from V and 2 bases from J, with 6 bases between. The CDR3 contains 12 residues. The CDR3 coding sequence is TGTGCCAGCAGCCGCGGGCAAGAGACCCAGTACTTC. This sequence encodes CASSRGQETQYF. The full variable domain, in which reference TRBV7-9 and TRBJ2-5 provide the parts outside the CDR3, is DTGVSQNPRHKITKRGQNVTFRCDPISEHNRLYWYRQTLGQGPEFLTYFQNEAQLEKSRLLSDRFSAERPKGSFSTLEIQRTEQGDSAMYLCASSRGQETQYFGPGTRLLVL.

The V gene is TRBV9, the J gene TRBJ2-7; 10 bases are shared with TRBD1. Germline V gene data show CDR1 as SGDLS and CDR2 as YYNGEE. The trim removed 4 bases at V and 4 bases at J, leaving 5 bases unmatched. The CDR3 covers 14 residues. DNA for the CDR3: TGTGCCAGCAGCCCTCCGGGACAGGGGTACGAGCAGTACTTC. Translated, it gives CASSPPGQGYEQYF.

This chain links TRBV5-1 with TRBJ1-2; the match to TRBD1 covers 8 bases. The CDR3 spans 13 residues. The germline gives CDR1 SGHRS, CDR2 YFSETQ. V lost 6 bases and J lost 2; bases outside the gene matches: 3. The CDR3 DNA reads as TGCGCCAGCACCGGGACAGGCAACTATGGCTACACCTTC. Protein sequence: CASTGTGNYGYTF.

V gene TRBV30 combines with J gene TRBJ1-3; D remains unclear. This CDR3 spans 13 amino acids. V shed 6 bases and J shed 0 bases, with 9 bases lying between them. The V gene's germline CDR1 is GTSNPN and CDR2 SVGIG (reference sequence). The CDR3 reads CACLLRSGNTIYF. The CDR3 bases are TGTGCCTGCCTACTCCGCTCTGGAAACACCATATATTTT.

V usage is TRBV27 and J usage is TRBJ2-5; possible D gene TRBD2, 6 bases. Trimming took 3 bases from V and 0 from J, leaving 11 bases between them. CDR1 is MNHEY and CDR2 is SMNVEV in the germline V gene (reference sequence). This CDR3 comprises 15 residues. The CDR3 sequence is CASSFGRRYQETQYF. DNA of the CDR3: TGTGCCAGCAGTTTCGGGAGACGGTACCAAGAGACCCAGTACTTC.

The chain combines TRBV6-6 with TRBJ1-5, with D uncertain. The CDR3 runs to 14 residues. Germline-derived CDR1 and CDR2 are MNHNY and SVGAGI (reference sequence). V was cut by 6 bases and J by 8 bases, with 17 bases left in between. In nucleotides, the CDR3 is TGTGCCAGCAGCTCCGCCCTCTCTTCGGAGCCCCAGCATTTT. Translating gives CASSSALSSEPQHF.

The chain recombines TRBV30 with TRBJ1-3, with D possibly being TRBD1 (5 bases). Germline V gives CDR1 GTSNPN, CDR2 SVGIG (reference sequence). V lost 4 bases and J lost 0, with 7 bases in between. This CDR3 is built from 13 residues. In DNA, the CDR3 is TGTGCCTGGACTAGGGGCTCTGGAAACACCATATATTTT. It translates to CAWTRGSGNTIYF.

This clone was recorded only once. The chain has TRBV9 and TRBJ2-1; 13 nucleotides match TRBD2. With V trimmed by 3 bases and J by 8 bases, 2 bases remained unmatched. This CDR3 contains 14 residues. CDR1 and CDR2 (germline): SGDLS, YYNGEE. CDR3 in DNA: TGTGCCAGCAGCGGGACTAGCGGGAGCGATGAGCAGTTCTTC. Amino acids: CASSGTSGSDEQFF.

This chain uses TRBV27 with TRBJ1-2; D uncertain. The germline V gene has CDR1 MNHEY and CDR2 SMNVEV (reference sequence). Deletions cut 2 bases from V and 8 bases from J, with 9 bases between. The CDR3 is made up of 12 amino acids. The CDR3 is CASSLSLRGYTF. CDR3 bases: TGTGCCAGCAGTTTAAGTCTGCGGGGCTACACCTTC.

For this clone: Other DNA sequences in this specimen translate into the identical CDR3. This chain uses TRBV6-5 with TRBJ2-5; the D is unclear. CDR1 and CDR2 (germline): MNHEY, SVGAGI. Trimming left V 0 bases short and J 5 bases short, with 4 bases between. The CDR3 extends over 12 amino acids. CDR3 nucleotide sequence: TGTGCCAGCAGTTACTCTCGGGAGACCCAGTACTTC. Residues: CASSYSRETQYF.

The gene calls are TRBV4-1 and TRBJ2-7, with 11 bases fitting TRBD2. The CDR3 spans 15 residues. The trim removed 0 bases at V and 10 bases at J, leaving 8 bases unmatched. Germline CDR1 and CDR2: MGHRA and YSYEKL. In DNA, the CDR3 is TGCGCCAGCAGCCAAGATTTGGCTAGCGGGAGGTCACAGTACTTC. This gives the protein CASSQDLASGRSQYF.

J is TRBJ2-5 and V is TRBV6-1; the match to TRBD2 covers 12 bases. CDR3 size: 18 residues. J gave up 2 bases and V 4 bases, and 11 bases lay outside the gene matches. Germline CDR1 MNHNS, CDR2 SASEGT. CDR3 nucleotides: TGTGCCAGCAGTGTTCGGCTAGCGGGGGGGACGCGGCAAGAGACCCAGTACTTC. It encodes CASSVRLAGGTRQETQYF.

V and J are TRBV19 and TRBJ1-5, with D tentatively TRBD1 (6 bases). Per germline, CDR1 LNHDA and CDR2 SQIVND (reference sequence). The CDR3 has 15 residues. Trimming took 5 bases from V and 2 from J, leaving 13 bases between them. CDR3 residues: CASSPHRVGNQPQHF. The DNA for the CDR3 is TGTGCCAGTAGTCCCCACAGGGTGGGCAATCAGCCCCAGCATTTT.

The CDR3 loop is CATAQGGGNTIYF. Written as DNA, the CDR3 is TGTGCCACCGCCCAGGGGGGTGGAAACACCATATATTTT. The chain employs TRBV28 and TRBJ1-3; 7 nucleotides line up with TRBD1. The J segment lost 3 bases and the V segment lost 10 bases, leaving 6 bases of the junction unmatched. This CDR3 spans 13 amino acids. Germline V gives CDR1 MDHEN, CDR2 SYDVKM. Using reference TRBV28 and TRBJ1-3 for the parts outside the CDR3, the full variable domain is DVKVTQSSRYLVKRTGEKVFLECVQDMDHENMFWYRQDPGLGLRLIYFSYDVKMKEKGDIPEGYSVSREKKERFSLILESASTNQTSMYLCATAQGGGNTIYFGEGSWLTVV.

V gene TRBV5-1 combines with J gene TRBJ1-3, with D possibly TRBD1 on 6 matching bases. Germline CDR1 reads SGHRS; CDR2 reads YFSETQ. The CDR3 is 15 residues long. V was trimmed by 4 bases and J by 4 bases, leaving 15 bases between them. The CDR3 nucleotides are TGCGCCAGCAGCCCCTTTACAGGGTCGGGAAACACCATATATTTT. Its translation: CASSPFTGSGNTIYF.

This sequence joins TRBV9 and TRBJ1-2; TRBD1 is a possible D gene (5 bases). This CDR3 has 13 amino acids. The V and J ends lost 3 bases and 4 bases respectively, with 10 bases between them. The germline V gene has CDR1 SGDLS and CDR2 YYNGEE. DNA for the CDR3: TGTGCCAGCAGCGCCGCAGGGCTCTATGGCTACACCTTC. As protein: CASSAAGLYGYTF.

The rearrangement joins TRBV6-1 to TRBJ2-7, with 12 bases identical to TRBD1. This CDR3 is built from 12 residues. The junction had 4 bases not matched to a gene; V was cut back by 10 bases and J by 6 bases. In germline, CDR1 is MNHNS, CDR2 SASEGT. The CDR3 nucleotides read TGTGCCACCCGGGACAGGGGGCCCGAGCAGTACTTC. It yields the protein CATRDRGPEQYF.

This chain links TRBV2 with TRBJ1-2; D is unclear. V was pared by 3 bases and J by 3 bases, with 14 bases between. Germline CDR1 SNHLY, CDR2 FYNNEI. The CDR3 sequence is 15 residues long. The CDR3, as DNA: TGTGCCAGCAGTGAGTTACTTGGGGAGTACTATGGCTACACCTTC. It translates to CASSELLGEYYGYTF.

V and J are TRBV4-1 and TRBJ2-5; 10 bases line up with TRBD2. Trimming removed 4 bases from V and 5 bases from J; junction bases left unmatched: 10. The germline V gene has CDR1 MGHRA and CDR2 YSYEKL. This CDR3 has 16 residues. This CDR3 is CASSPGGSGRWETQYF. The DNA of the CDR3 is TGCGCCAGCAGCCCCGGGGGTAGCGGGAGGTGGGAGACCCAGTACTTC.

A few counts support this clone. The genes are TRBV28 and TRBJ1-2, with 9 bases that match TRBD1. This CDR3 is built from 13 residues. The germline V gene has CDR1 MDHEN and CDR2 SYDVKM. Germline trimming cut 7 bases from V and 7 bases from J; bases unmatched to any gene: 7. CDR3 region: CASKGTGSIGYTF. CDR3 sequence (DNA): TGTGCCAGCAAGGGGACAGGGTCTATTGGCTACACCTTC.